What follows describes a single T cell receptor beta chain. There is no known antigen for this receptor. No base qualities exist here, and no much larger clone lies one base off it. The cysteine opens and the phenylalanine closes a CDR3 of 15 amino acids. This entry keeps only the CDR3 DNA: 45 bases, framed from base 1. Clipping removes 2 bases from V and 2 bases from J, with 4 as the unmatched junction base count. For CDR1 and CDR2, the germline V gene lists SGDLS and YYNGEE. This sample stems from a study of T cell changes during pregnancy in multiple sclerosis (dated by TCRdb to about 2019). For the study in its entirety: The study looked at changes in the T cell repertoire across pregnancy in women with multiple sclerosis.

The library came from the immunoSEQ multiplex PCR assay. The table was pulled from immuneACCESS by TCRdb, which kept in-frame rearrangements only. Such tables lose some clones; where checked, under half of the loss comes from unresolved V genes, and the rest has no known cause. This sample holds approximately 59,000 clones; about 90% were observed only once. Together, the top ten hold roughly 1.5% of the sample. The receptor was isolated from a female donor in good health, enrolled as a control in a pregnancy study. The rearranged chain carries TRBV9 and TRBJ2-1, with TRBD1 matching 7 junction bases. The sequencing here drew on peripheral blood, taken in the third trimester of pregnancy. The DNA sequence follows: TGTGCCAGCAGCGTTGGGGACAGTGCCTACAATGAGCAGTTCTTC. It translates to CASSVGDSAYNEQFF.